This TCR beta chain was sequenced during a study of shared clonotypes between healthy human individuals (dated by TCRdb to 2018 to 2020). Concerning the study at large: The cohort comprised a couple of women and three men aged 18 to 49 years. For each donor, CD4 naive and CD4 memory were each given three plates, CD8 naive was given two plates, and CD8 memory was given one plate. The study deeply sequenced blood TCR repertoires of about five healthy adults to estimate repertoire size and the extent of clonotype sharing between individuals. Libraries were prepared and TCR repertoires were sequenced by different laboratories using diverse techniques, in order to increase sequencing depth and limit assay-specific biases. Leukapheresis yielded between about 0.9 and 9 billion PBMCs per donor.

What the research found in general, with its limitations: Even with the large sequencing depth, rarefaction of the sorted-subset datasets indicated that sequencing was incomplete. Across a few donors, around 5% of naive CD4, roughly 3.8% of naive CD8, 2.3% of memory CD4, and about 0.44% of memory CD8 clonotypes were shared. Sampling was limited to blood, and TCR repertoires in tissue likely differ from TCR repertoires in blood. Naive subsets generally had larger estimated clonotype richness than memory subsets did. Compared with non-shared clonotypes, clonotypes shared by all four sorted-subset donors had higher generation probabilities. Pairwise subsampling led to the expectation that sequencing depth would affect the degree of clonotype sharing among donors. Because the study included a small number of donors, the genetic and exposure-history diversity represented was limited.

CDR1 and CDR2 are drawn from the germline V gene: SQVTM, ANQGSEA. The germline V and J ends show losses of 5 bases and 3 bases respectively, and no gene match explains 5 bases of the junction. Including cysteine and phenylalanine, the CDR3 has 14 amino acids. The CDR3 DNA has 42 bases and is translated from base 1. The donors were healthy, HIV-negative adults with no recently reported acute infections or vaccinations. All donors were Caucasian adults living in Nashville, Tennessee, USA. Magnetic negative selection was used to enrich CD4+ T cells, after which naive cells were positively selected on CD45RA and the negative fraction became the memory subset. After blood collection by leukapheresis, PBMCs were isolated using Ficoll-Histopaque density gradient centrifugation and then cryopreserved in the vapor phase of liquid nitrogen. Analytical flow cytometry was used to check the purity and quantity of every magnetically sorted T cell population. Genomic DNA was isolated from each sorted fraction and quantified by UV absorbance on a Nanodrop 2000c.

TCR CDR3 regions were amplified from genomic DNA by multiplex PCR using the deep immunoSEQ assay. For each cell subset, the extracted genomic DNA was distributed evenly across all wells of several immunoSEQ 96-well plates, and each plate served as one replicate. For sorted subsets, approximately 210 ng of genomic DNA, equivalent to 25,000 to 35,000 T cell genomes, went into each replicate PCR. Purified libraries were quantified with a Qubit 3.0 fluorometer, sized on a Bioanalyzer 2100, and re-quantified with the KAPA Library Quantification kit. Each immunoSEQ 96-well plate was sequenced on its own single-read 150-cycle Illumina NextSeq 550 flow cell. The authors processed their data as follows. Because only junctional sequences without quality scores were contained in the immunoSEQ output, filtering matching that applied to full-length reads could not be performed. To assign V/J genes and CDR3, sequences were annotated using PyIR, a Python wrapper for IgBLAST v1.9, with IMGT germline references. Reads were removed for weak V/J assignments (E-value above 1e-6), missing CDR3, stop codons, out-of-frame junctions, or ambiguous translated residues. A V3J clonotype was defined by an identical inferred V gene, J gene, and CDR3 amino acid sequence. The percentage overlap between two repertoires was calculated by dividing the number of shared unique clonotypes by the size of the smaller repertoire. RTK rarefaction, the Chao1 estimator, and Recon v2.1 estimates of unobserved clonotypes were used to assess repertoire richness. OLGA was used to compute generation probabilities for all TCRbeta clonotypes that the gDNA method yielded from a few donors. TCRdb carries this immuneACCESS record with in-frame sequences only. Its versions omit some clonotypes, under half of them owing to an unresolved V gene in the studies checked, with the rest unexplained. Clone size and the V and J calls come from that table; the DNA yielded D and trimming. This sample has around 990,000 clones in its table, and 70% to 85% of those were observed once. The biggest ten clones account for approximately 0.95% of the sample.

Comment on this clone: Its antigen target is currently unknown. No per-base quality is available; no much larger clone lies one base away.

The sample taken for sequencing was memory CD4+ T cells from PBMCs. In the paper's terms, the cell subset or site label means: CD45RA-negative fraction. The sequence joins TRBV29-1 to TRBJ2-3; the central 10 bases match TRBD1. The TCR originated in a man between 18 and 35 years old in good health. Some clones in this sample may be carry-over from other donors' samples. The CDR3 reads CSVSGTGVTDTQYF. Here is the DNA: TGCAGCGTTTCCGGGACAGGGGTGACAGATACGCAGTATTTT.